Below are 2 T cell receptor beta chains sequenced from a single sample in a study of PD-L1 blockade in urothelial cancer. The time point: peripheral blood 6 weeks after treatment start. Here immunoSEQ multiplex PCR was the method, and the copy in TCRdb shows in-frame clones only, minus some. The sample lists tens of thousands of clones, approximately 91% seen once, with approximately 10% in the top ten. The sequenced sample was PBMCs, obtained around atezolizumab (anti-PD-L1) treatment. These receptor sequences come from a man aged 55 to 70 with urothelial cancer.

The V gene is TRBV18, the J gene TRBJ1-1, with D possibly matching TRBD1 (6 bases). The V end lost 5 bases, the J end lost 6 bases, and 10 bases lay between the germline ends. There are 12 residues in the CDR3. The germline gives CDR1 KGHSH, CDR2 LQKENI. CDR3 sequence: CASSYRTAEAFF. CDR3 nucleotides: TGTGCCAGCTCATACAGGACAGCTGAAGCTTTCTTT.

The V and J genes are TRBV7-6 and TRBJ2-5; 7 nucleotides match TRBD2. V lost 3 bases, J lost 6 bases, and 10 bases stayed unmatched. The CDR3 loop spans 15 amino acids. The germline V gene encodes CDR1 SGHVS and CDR2 FNYEAQ. DNA of the CDR3: TGTGCCAGCAGCTTCCAGCAGAGGGGAGGGAAGACCCAGTACTTC. This translates into CASSFQQRGGKTQYF. The whole variable domain, remainder taken from reference TRBV7-6 and TRBJ2-5, is GAGVSQSPRYKVTKRGQDVALRCDPISGHVSLYWYRQALGQGPEFLTYFNYEAQQDKSGLPNDRFSAERPEGSISTLTIQRTEQRDSAMYRCASSFQQRGGKTQYFGPGTRLLVL.